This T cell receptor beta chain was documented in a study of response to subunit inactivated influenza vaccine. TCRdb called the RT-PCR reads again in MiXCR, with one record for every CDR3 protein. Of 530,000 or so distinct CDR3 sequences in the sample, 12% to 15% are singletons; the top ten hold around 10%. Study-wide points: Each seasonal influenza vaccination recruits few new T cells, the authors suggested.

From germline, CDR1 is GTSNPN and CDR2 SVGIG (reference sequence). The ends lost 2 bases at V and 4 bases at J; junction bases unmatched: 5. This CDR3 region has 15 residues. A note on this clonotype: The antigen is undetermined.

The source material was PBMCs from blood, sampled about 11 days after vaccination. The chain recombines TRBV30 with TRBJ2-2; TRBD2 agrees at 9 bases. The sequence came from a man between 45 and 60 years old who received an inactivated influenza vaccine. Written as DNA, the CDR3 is TGTGCCTGGAGTCCCCTGACTAGCGGCACCGGGGAGCTGTTTTTT. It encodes CAWSPLTSGTGELFF.